The 18 T cell receptor beta chains below come from one sample, sequenced in a study of Tregs in tolerant kidney transplant recipients. Mixed chimerism was transient after nonmyeloablative marrow transplants from related graft donors. Profiled with immunoSEQ multiplex PCR; TCRdb holds only in-frame clones, not every one. Here the sample spans tens of thousands of clones, 90% to 95% being singletons. The starting material was CD8+ T cells from blood (PBMCs), obtained 24 months after the transplant. The receptor set was obtained from a human patient who received a combined kidney and bone marrow transplant. Some T cells may trace back to the graft donor.

The rearrangement links TRBV13 to TRBJ1-2, with a possible D match to TRBD1 (6 bases). The V end was cut by 3 bases, the J end by 2 bases, with 13 bases between. The germline V gene has CDR1 PRHDT and CDR2 FYEKMQ (reference sequence). This CDR3 is 15 amino acids long. The CDR3 reads CASSFGTTLNYGYTF. The CDR3 DNA reads TGTGCCAGCAGCTTCGGGACAACACTCAACTATGGCTACACCTTC.

V is TRBV7-9 and J is TRBJ2-7, with D unclear. The CDR3 length is 15 residues. V lost 1 base and J lost 0, with 10 bases in between. Germline V CDR1 and CDR2: SEHNR, FQNEAQ (reference sequence). The CDR3 DNA reads TGTGCCAGCAGCTTAGGGCCTGAAAGCTCCTACGAGCAGTACTTC. Amino acid sequence: CASSLGPESSYEQYF. Full variable domain (rest looked up from reference TRBV7-9 and TRBJ2-7): DTGVSQNPRHKITKRGQNVTFRCDPISEHNRLYWYRQTLGQGPEFLTYFQNEAQLEKSRLLSDRFSAERPKGSFSTLEIQRTEQGDSAMYLCASSLGPESSYEQYFGPGTRLTVT.

The J gene is TRBJ2-1, the V gene TRBV10-3, with no clear D. Between the trimmed V and J ends, which lost 2 bases and 1 base, there was a span of 12 bases. The germline V gene encodes CDR1 ENHRY and CDR2 SYGVKD. The CDR3 covers 16 residues. CDR3 coding DNA: TGTGCCATCAGTGAGCGCGGTACGACGTCCTACAATGAGCAGTTCTTC. Its protein product is CAISERGTTSYNEQFF.

This clone was found a few times. The genes are TRBV19 and TRBJ2-1; D is unresolved. The germline gives CDR1 LNHDA, CDR2 SQIVND (reference sequence). The CDR3 has 15 residues. V gave up 5 bases and J gave up 0 bases, with 11 bases separating them. The chain's CDR3 is CASSLSSYSYNEQFF. The CDR3 DNA sequence: TGTGCCAGTAGTCTCTCCTCGTACTCCTACAATGAGCAGTTCTTC.

Worth noting for this clone: This same CDR3 is encoded by further DNA sequences in the sample. The V call is TRBV7-8, the J call TRBJ1-6; D is ambiguous. Trimming removed 2 bases at V and 13 bases at J, with 9 bases between. Germline V gene lookup returns CDR1 SGHVS and CDR2 FQNEAQ. The CDR3 covers 12 residues. The CDR3 loop reads CASSLTTSPLHF. The CDR3 DNA follows: TGTGCCAGCAGCTTAACAACCTCCCCCCTCCACTTT.

This clone was observed a single time. The V call is TRBV28, the J call TRBJ1-1; D ambiguous. Trimming took off 2 bases at V and 0 bases at J, with 10 bases between the two ends. This CDR3 spans 15 amino acids. CDR1 is MDHEN, CDR2 SYDVKM, per germline. The CDR3 protein is CASSLVGTLNTEAFF. The DNA of the CDR3 is TGTGCCAGCAGTTTAGTGGGCACCCTGAACACTGAAGCTTTCTTT.

The V call is TRBV5-4, the J call TRBJ2-7; TRBD1 agrees at 8 bases. The CDR3 runs to 13 residues. V shed 6 bases and J 2 bases; nucleotides not matched to a gene: 4. In germline, CDR1 is SGHNT, CDR2 YYREEE (reference sequence). The CDR3 nucleotides are TGTGCCAGCACCCGGACAGGGACCTACGAGCAGTACTTC. As protein: CASTRTGTYEQYF. Supplemented by reference TRBV5-4 and TRBJ2-7, the full variable domain reads ETGVTQSPTHLIKTRGQQVTLRCSSQSGHNTVSWYQQALGQGPQFIFQYYREEENGRGNFPPRFSGLQFPNYSSELNVNALELDDSALYLCASTRTGTYEQYFGPGTRLTVT.

CDR3 protein: CAWSVLALNYGYTF. CDR3 sequence (DNA): TGTGCCTGGAGTGTACTCGCCTTGAACTATGGCTACACCTTC. The chain joins TRBV30 to TRBJ1-2, with D unclear. This CDR3 spans 14 amino acids. Per the germline V gene, CDR1 is GTSNPN and CDR2 is SVGIG (reference sequence). V lost 0 bases and J 2 bases, leaving 10 bases between the germline ends. Drawing the rest from reference TRBV30 and TRBJ1-2, the complete variable domain is SQTIHQWPATLVQPVGSPLSLECTVEGTSNPNLYWYRQAAGRGLQLLFYSVGIGQISSEVPQNLSASRPQDRQFILSSKKLLLSDSGFYLCAWSVLALNYGYTFGSGTRLTVV.

CDR3 in amino acids: CASSVDASGSYEQYF. In nucleotides, the CDR3 is TGTGCCAGCAGCGTAGACGCTAGCGGGTCCTACGAGCAGTACTTC. The chain joins TRBV9 to TRBJ2-7; TRBD2 matches at 8 bases. CDR3 length: 15 amino acids. V trimming: 0 bases; J trimming: 1 base; junction bases outside the gene matches: 3. The germline V gene has CDR1 SGDLS and CDR2 YYNGEE.

Many counts were recorded for this clone. The chain is built from TRBV27 and TRBJ2-1, with 7 bases identical to TRBD2. Germline CDR1 is MNHEY and CDR2 is SMNVEV (reference sequence). V shed 6 bases and J 10 bases; nucleotides not matched to a gene: 9. This CDR3 region has 13 residues. The CDR3 here is CASRREGIPEQFF. The DNA of the CDR3 is TGTGCCAGCAGGAGGGAGGGTATACCCGAGCAGTTCTTC.

The chain couples TRBV19 to TRBJ2-1; 11 bases map to TRBD2. V trimming: 7 bases; J trimming: 4 bases; junction bases outside the gene matches: 15. The CDR3 totals 18 residues. CDR1 is LNHDA and CDR2 is SQIVND in the germline V gene (reference sequence). The CDR3 nucleotides read TGTGCCAGTACCCCTCCGGGTAGCGGGGGGGCCCGTTACAATGAGCAGTTCTTC. Its translation: CASTPPGSGGARYNEQFF.

The chain couples TRBV9 to TRBJ2-2; 11 nucleotides agree with TRBD1. Trimming at V came to 3 bases and at J to 6 bases, leaving 4 bases not matched to a gene. The CDR3 has 15 amino acids. Germline CDR1 is SGDLS and CDR2 is YYNGEE. The DNA of the CDR3 is TGTGCCAGCAGCGCCCCGGGACAGGGGGCCGGGGAGCTGTTTTTT. Translated: CASSAPGQGAGELFF.

The chain carries TRBV5-6 and TRBJ1-2; a possible D gene is TRBD1 (5 bases). Germline-derived CDR1 and CDR2 are SGHDT and YYEEEE. This CDR3 contains 14 residues. Deletions cut 7 bases from V and 3 bases from J, with 16 bases between. CDR3 bases: TGTGCCAGCGAATCGGGGGGGACGTACTATGGCTACACCTTC. Its translation is CASESGGTYYGYTF.

V gene TRBV19 combines with J gene TRBJ2-5; the match to TRBD1 covers 7 bases. The J call is uncertain, as TRBJ2-7 better fits the DNA end. The CDR3 has 16 amino acids. Germline V gives CDR1 LNHDA, CDR2 SQIVND (reference sequence). CDR3 sequence: CASSIAQGVGIYEQYF. CDR3 sequence (DNA): TGTGCCAGTAGTATCGCCCAGGGGGTCGGCATCTACGAGCAGTACTTC.

The V call is TRBV11-2, the J call TRBJ2-7; TRBD2 aligns across 9 bases. With V trimmed by 1 base and J by 5 bases, 6 bases remained unmatched. The CDR3 is made up of 15 amino acids. From germline, CDR1 is SGHAT and CDR2 FQNNGV. The CDR3 loop reads CASSLGAGGINEQYF. The CDR3 DNA is TGTGCCAGCAGCTTAGGAGCGGGAGGTATCAACGAGCAGTACTTC.

The chain couples TRBV4-3 to TRBJ2-1; D call uncertain. V lost 1 base and J lost 6, with 10 bases in between. Germline-derived CDR1 and CDR2 are LGHNA and YSLEER. This CDR3 is built from 14 residues. The CDR3 coding sequence is TGCGCCAGCAGCCAAGGGTACACCTCCAATGAGCAGTTCTTC. Protein product: CASSQGYTSNEQFF.

This clone has only one observation. The V call is TRBV7-6, the J call TRBJ2-3, with unresolved D. The V end lost 2 bases, the J end lost 2 bases, and 11 bases lay between the germline ends. CDR1 is SGHVS and CDR2 is FNYEAQ in the germline V gene. The CDR3 is made up of 15 amino acids. The CDR3: CASSLQSMPTDTQYF. CDR3 nucleotide sequence: TGTGCCAGCAGCTTACAGTCAATGCCCACAGATACGCAGTATTTT.

The CDR3 region is CASSIVSGYGYTF. Written as DNA, the CDR3 is TGTGCCAGTAGTATTGTGTCGGGTTATGGCTACACCTTC. J is TRBJ1-2 and V is TRBV19; D remains unclear. CDR3 length: 13 amino acids. Germline CDR1 LNHDA, CDR2 SQIVND (reference sequence). The V end was cut by 3 bases, the J end by 5 bases, with 10 bases between.